This T cell receptor (beta chain) was profiled in a study of cytomegalovirus exposure and HLA in healthy donors. Some clones are missing from TCRdb's copy, which holds only in-frame ones; the method was immunoSEQ multiplex PCR. The data contain 80,000 to 100,000 clones, 87% of them singletons. The sequence was obtained from a man between 18 and 35 years old in good health and CMV-seropositive. The sequencing sample was made of PBMCs.

CDR3 amino acids: CASSSIGGTDTQYF. The CDR3 coding sequence is TGTGCCAGCAGCTCCATTGGAGGCACAGATACGCAGTATTTT. This sequence joins TRBV7-9 and TRBJ2-3; D gene unclear. Germline CDR1 and CDR2: SEHNR and FQNEAQ (reference sequence). The CDR3 is made up of 14 amino acids. Trimming removed 4 bases at V and 1 base at J, with 9 bases between.